This TCR beta chain was sequenced during a study of CD4 T cells in relation to SARS-CoV-2 and coronaviruses. Overall study: Negative control cultures got HIV-1 Nef peptides or no peptide.

CDR1 is SGHRS and CDR2 is YFSETQ in the germline V gene. Trimming took 2 bases from V and 6 from J, leaving 7 bases between them. The CDR3 has 12 residues. As concerns this clone: The antigen remains unidentified.

The unexposed donors gave CD4+ T cells in about 2011-2019, prior to COVID-19. After roughly ten days of culture, CD4+ T cells were isolated. Sequencing used immunoSEQ multiplex PCR; TCRdb keeps in-frame clones, though not all of them. Of 15,000 to 20,000 clones in the sample, around 78% are singletons; the top ten hold 15% to 18%. This rearrangement joins TRBV5-1 to TRBJ2-3; D may be TRBD1 (5 bases). Sequencing was carried out using CD4+ T cells from PBMCs, cultured in vitro. The TCR comes from a human donor in good health. The CDR3 sequence is CASSLGADTQYF. The CDR3, as DNA: TGCGCCAGCAGCTTAGGGGCGGATACGCAGTATTTT.